The 6 T cell receptor beta chains reported below all come from one sample, sequenced in a study of shared clonotypes between healthy human individuals. Assay: immunoSEQ multiplex PCR; the TCRdb copy retains only in-frame clones and omits some. This sample has roughly 500,000 clones, with 81% found just once. Source material: PBMCs. Receptor source: a woman aged 40 to 50 in good health. Some clones in this sample may be carry-over from other donors' samples.

This clone was seen a handful of times. The chain uses TRBV7-2 and TRBJ2-1, with a weak D call TRBD2 (5 bases). The CDR3 runs 14 residues. From germline, CDR1 is SGHTA and CDR2 FQGNSA. The V end lost 2 bases, the J end lost 9 bases, and 14 bases lay between the germline ends. CDR3 loop: CASSLRVGSTEQFF. In DNA, the CDR3 is TGTGCCAGCAGCTTACGGGTGGGGAGCACTGAGCAGTTCTTC.

The chain employs TRBV7-2 and TRBJ2-7; 12 positions agree with TRBD1. Per the germline V gene, CDR1 is SGHTA and CDR2 is FQGNSA. CDR3 length: 16 amino acids. J lost 6 bases, V lost 5 bases, and 11 bases had no gene match. In DNA form, the CDR3 reads TGTGCCAGCAGCCTGAGGACGGGGACAGGGGGCTTCGAGCAGTACTTC. Protein product: CASSLRTGTGGFEQYF.

The V and J genes are TRBV6-5 and TRBJ2-7, with D perhaps matching TRBD1 (6 bases). Germline V CDR1 and CDR2: MNHEY, SVGAGI. V dropped 5 bases and J dropped 2 bases, with 10 bases sitting between them. The CDR3 covers 13 residues. CDR3 nucleotides: TGTGCCAGCAGTAACAGGGTCGCCTACGAGCAGTACTTC. It is translated as CASSNRVAYEQYF.

Notes on this clone: This may stem from a read error, because a much larger clone lies one nucleotide away. The chain combines TRBV7-3 with TRBJ2-6; either TRBD1 or TRBD2 may fit D (5 bases each). Trimming removed 2 bases from V and 4 bases from J, with 12 bases in between. Per the germline V gene, CDR1 is SGHTA and CDR2 is FQGTGA. The CDR3 is 16 amino acids. CDR3 DNA: TGTGCCAGCAGCTTACCGATGGGGGTAGGGGCCAACGTCCTGACTTTC. It codes for CASSLPMGVGANVLTF.

This clone was seen just once. This chain links TRBV5-1 with TRBJ2-7, with TRBD1 identical over 8 bases. This CDR3 is built from 14 residues. Losses at the gene ends were 7 bases for V and 7 bases for J; bases not matched to a gene: 13. From germline, CDR1 is SGHRS and CDR2 YFSETQ. The CDR3 coding sequence is TGCGCCAGCGGATCCGGGACAGGAGGGTCGGAGCAGTACTTC. Its translation is CASGSGTGGSEQYF.

This sequence joins TRBV9 and TRBJ1-3, with TRBD1 identical over 7 bases. Germline CDR1 reads SGDLS; CDR2 reads YYNGEE. CDR3 length: 16 amino acids. With 3 bases clipped from V and 2 bases from J, the junction kept 8 bases outside the gene matches. CDR3 sequence (DNA): TGTGCCAGCAGCGCCGGGGGCAGGGGGACTGGAAACACCATATATTTT. It codes for CASSAGGRGTGNTIYF. Drawing the rest from reference TRBV9 and TRBJ1-3, the complete variable domain is DSGVTQTPKHLITATGQRVTLRCSPRSGDLSVYWYQQSLDQGLQFLIQYYNGEERAKGNILERFSAQQFPDLHSELNLSSLELGDSALYFCASSAGGRGTGNTIYFGEGSWLTVV.